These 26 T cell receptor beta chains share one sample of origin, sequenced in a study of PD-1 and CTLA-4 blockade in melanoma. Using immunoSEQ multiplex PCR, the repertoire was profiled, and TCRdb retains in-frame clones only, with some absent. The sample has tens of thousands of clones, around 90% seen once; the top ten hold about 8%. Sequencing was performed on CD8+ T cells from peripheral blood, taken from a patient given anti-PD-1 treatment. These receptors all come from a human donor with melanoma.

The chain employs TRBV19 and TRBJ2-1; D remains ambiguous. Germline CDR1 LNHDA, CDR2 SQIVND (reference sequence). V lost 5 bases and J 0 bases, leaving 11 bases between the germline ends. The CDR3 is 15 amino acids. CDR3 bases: TGTGCCAGTAGTCCGGACGCTAGCTCCTACAATGAGCAGTTCTTC. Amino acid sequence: CASSPDASSYNEQFF.

The CDR3 DNA is TGTGCCAGCAGTTTATTGGCAAAAGATACGCAGTATTTT. Translating gives CASSLLAKDTQYF. The gene calls are TRBV28 and TRBJ2-3; D not resolved. The CDR3 length is 13 residues. Between the trimmed V and J ends, which lost 1 base and 5 bases, there was a span of 7 bases. Germline V lookup: CDR1 MDHEN, CDR2 SYDVKM.

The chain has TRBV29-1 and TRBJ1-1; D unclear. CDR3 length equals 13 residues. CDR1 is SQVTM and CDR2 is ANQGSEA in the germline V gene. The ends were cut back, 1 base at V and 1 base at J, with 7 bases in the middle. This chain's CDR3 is CSVEARENTEAFF. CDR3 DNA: TGCAGCGTTGAAGCGCGGGAGAACACTGAAGCTTTCTTT.

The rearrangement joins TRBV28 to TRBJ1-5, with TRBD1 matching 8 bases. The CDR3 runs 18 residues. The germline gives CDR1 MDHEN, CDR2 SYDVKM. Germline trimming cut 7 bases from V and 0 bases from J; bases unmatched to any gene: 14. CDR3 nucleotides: TGTGCCAGCACCCGGGACAGGCTAAACTTCTATAGCAATCAGCCCCAGCATTTT. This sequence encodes CASTRDRLNFYSNQPQHF.

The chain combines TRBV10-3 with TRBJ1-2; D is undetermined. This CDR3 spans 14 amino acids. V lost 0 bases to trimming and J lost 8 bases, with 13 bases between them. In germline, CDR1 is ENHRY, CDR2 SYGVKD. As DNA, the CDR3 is TGTGCCATCAGTGAGTCCGGCCTCATTCTCGGCTACACCTTC. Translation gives CAISESGLILGYTF.

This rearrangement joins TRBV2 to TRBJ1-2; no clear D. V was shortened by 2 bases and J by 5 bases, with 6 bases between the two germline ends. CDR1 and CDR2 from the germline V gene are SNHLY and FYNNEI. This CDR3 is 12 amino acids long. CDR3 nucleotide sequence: TGTGCCAGCAGTGAATTGGAGTATGGCTACACCTTC. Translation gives CASSELEYGYTF.

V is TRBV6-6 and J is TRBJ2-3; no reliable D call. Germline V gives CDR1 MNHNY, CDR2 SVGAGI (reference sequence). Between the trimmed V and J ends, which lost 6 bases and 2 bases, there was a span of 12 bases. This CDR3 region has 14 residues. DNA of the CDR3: TGTGCCAGCAGCCACGGTGCCTTCACAGATACGCAGTATTTT. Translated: CASSHGAFTDTQYF.

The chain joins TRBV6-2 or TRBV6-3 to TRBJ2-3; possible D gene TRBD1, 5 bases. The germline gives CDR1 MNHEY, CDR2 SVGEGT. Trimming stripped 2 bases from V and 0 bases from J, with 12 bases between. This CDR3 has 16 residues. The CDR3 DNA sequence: TGTGCCAGCAGTTACGGGGCATCTTTAAGCACAGATACGCAGTATTTT. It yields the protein CASSYGASLSTDTQYF.

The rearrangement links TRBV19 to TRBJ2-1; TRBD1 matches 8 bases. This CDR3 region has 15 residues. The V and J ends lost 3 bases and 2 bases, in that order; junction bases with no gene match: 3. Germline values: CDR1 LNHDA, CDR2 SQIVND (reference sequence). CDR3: CASSIGQGAYNEQFF. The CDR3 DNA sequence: TGTGCCAGTAGTATCGGACAGGGTGCCTACAATGAGCAGTTCTTC.

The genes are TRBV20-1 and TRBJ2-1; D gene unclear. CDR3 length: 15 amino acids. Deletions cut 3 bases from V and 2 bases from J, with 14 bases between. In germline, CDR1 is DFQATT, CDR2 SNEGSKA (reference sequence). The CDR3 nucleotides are TGCAGTGCTAGTAAGTTGGGTTTTACCTACAATGAGCAGTTCTTC. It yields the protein CSASKLGFTYNEQFF.

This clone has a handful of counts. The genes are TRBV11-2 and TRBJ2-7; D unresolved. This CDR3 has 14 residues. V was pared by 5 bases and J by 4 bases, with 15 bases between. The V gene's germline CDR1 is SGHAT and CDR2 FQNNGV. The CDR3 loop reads CASSQSWEIYEQYF. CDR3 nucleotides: TGTGCCAGCAGCCAAAGCTGGGAAATTTACGAGCAGTACTTC.

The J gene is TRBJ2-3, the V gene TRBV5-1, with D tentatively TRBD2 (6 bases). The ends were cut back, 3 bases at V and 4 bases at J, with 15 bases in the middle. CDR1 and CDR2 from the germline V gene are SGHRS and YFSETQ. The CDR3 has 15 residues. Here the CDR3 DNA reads TGCGCCAGCAGCTCGGAGGAGGGAATCGCAGATACGCAGTATTTT. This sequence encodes CASSSEEGIADTQYF.

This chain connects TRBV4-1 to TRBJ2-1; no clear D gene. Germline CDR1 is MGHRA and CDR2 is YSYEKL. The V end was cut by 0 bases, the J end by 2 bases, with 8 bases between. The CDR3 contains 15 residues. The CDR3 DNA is TGCGCCAGCAGCCAAGAAGGGCTAGCCTACAATGAGCAGTTCTTC. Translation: CASSQEGLAYNEQFF.

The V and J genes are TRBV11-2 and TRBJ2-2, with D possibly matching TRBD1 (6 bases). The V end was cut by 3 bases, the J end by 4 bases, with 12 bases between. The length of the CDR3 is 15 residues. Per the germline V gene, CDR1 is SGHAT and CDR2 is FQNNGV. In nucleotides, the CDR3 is TGTGCCAGCAGCTTCGTGGGGGCGGGCACCGGGGAGCTGTTTTTT. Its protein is CASSFVGAGTGELFF. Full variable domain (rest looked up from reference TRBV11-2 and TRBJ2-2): EAGVAQSPRYKIIEKRQSVAFWCNPISGHATLYWYQQILGQGPKLLIQFQNNGVVDDSQLPKDRFSAERLKGVDSTLKIQPAKLEDSAVYLCASSFVGAGTGELFFGEGSRLTVL.

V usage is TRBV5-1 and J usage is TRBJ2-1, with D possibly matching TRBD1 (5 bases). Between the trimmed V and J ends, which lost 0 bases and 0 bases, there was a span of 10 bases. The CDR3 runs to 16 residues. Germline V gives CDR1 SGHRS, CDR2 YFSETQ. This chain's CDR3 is CASSLEGPSSYNEQFF. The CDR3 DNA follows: TGCGCCAGCAGCTTGGAGGGGCCGAGCTCCTACAATGAGCAGTTCTTC.

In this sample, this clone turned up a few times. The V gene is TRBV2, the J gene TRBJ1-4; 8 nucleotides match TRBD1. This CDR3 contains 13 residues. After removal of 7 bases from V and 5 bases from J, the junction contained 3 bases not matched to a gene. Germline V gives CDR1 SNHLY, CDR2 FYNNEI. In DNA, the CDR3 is TGTGCCAGCATGACAGGGGCGAATGAAAAACTGTTTTTT. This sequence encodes CASMTGANEKLFF.

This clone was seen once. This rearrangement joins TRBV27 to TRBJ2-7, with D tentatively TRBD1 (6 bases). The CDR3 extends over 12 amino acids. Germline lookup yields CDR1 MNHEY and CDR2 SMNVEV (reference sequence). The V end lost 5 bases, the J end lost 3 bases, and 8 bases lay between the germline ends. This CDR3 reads CASSKTGYEQYF. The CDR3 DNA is TGTGCCAGCAGTAAGACAGGCTACGAGCAGTACTTC.

CDR3 loop: CASSSNPGLAGGTDTQYF. The CDR3 DNA is TGTGCCAGCAGCTCAAACCCGGGACTAGCGGGGGGCACAGATACGCAGTATTTT. The chain is built from TRBV11-2 and TRBJ2-3; 14 nucleotides line up with TRBD2. CDR1 SGHAT and CDR2 FQNNGV come from the germline V gene. With 4 bases clipped from V and 1 base from J, the junction kept 7 bases outside the gene matches. This CDR3 contains 18 residues.

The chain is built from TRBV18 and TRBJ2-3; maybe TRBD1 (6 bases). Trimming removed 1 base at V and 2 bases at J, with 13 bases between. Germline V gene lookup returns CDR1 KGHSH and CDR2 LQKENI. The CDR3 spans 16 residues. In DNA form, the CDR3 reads TGTGCCAGCTCACCACGGGCAGGGGCAGACACAGATACGCAGTATTTT. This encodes CASSPRAGADTDTQYF.

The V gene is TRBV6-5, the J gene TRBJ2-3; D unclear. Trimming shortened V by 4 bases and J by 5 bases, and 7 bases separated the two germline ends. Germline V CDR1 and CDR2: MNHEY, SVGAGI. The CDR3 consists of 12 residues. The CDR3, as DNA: TGTGCCAGCAGTTCCAACGGAGATACGCAGTATTTT. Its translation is CASSSNGDTQYF.

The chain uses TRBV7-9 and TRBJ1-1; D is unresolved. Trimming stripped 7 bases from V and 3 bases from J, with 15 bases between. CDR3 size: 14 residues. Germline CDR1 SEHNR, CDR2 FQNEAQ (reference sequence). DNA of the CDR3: TGTGCCAGCACCTTTGACCTATCCGACACTGAAGCTTTCTTT. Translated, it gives CASTFDLSDTEAFF.

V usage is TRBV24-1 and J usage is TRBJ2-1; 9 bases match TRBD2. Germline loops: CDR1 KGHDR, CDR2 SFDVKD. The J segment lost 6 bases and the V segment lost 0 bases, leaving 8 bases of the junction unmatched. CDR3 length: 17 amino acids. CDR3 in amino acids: CATSDLDRREGPNEQFF. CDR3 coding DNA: TGTGCCACCAGTGATTTGGATCGGCGGGAGGGCCCCAATGAGCAGTTCTTC.

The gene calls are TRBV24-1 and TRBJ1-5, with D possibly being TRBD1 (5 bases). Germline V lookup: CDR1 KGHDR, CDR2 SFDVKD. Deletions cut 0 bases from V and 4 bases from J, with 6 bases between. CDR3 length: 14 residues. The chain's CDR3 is CATSDLDSNQPQHF. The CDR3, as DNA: TGTGCCACCAGTGATTTGGACAGTAATCAGCCCCAGCATTTT.

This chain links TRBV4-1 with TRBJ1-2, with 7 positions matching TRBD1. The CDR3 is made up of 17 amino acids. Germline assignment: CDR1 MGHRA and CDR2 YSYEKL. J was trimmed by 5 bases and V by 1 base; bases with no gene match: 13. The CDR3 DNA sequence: TGCGCCAGCAGCCAAGCTATACAGGGGCTGGGGGGTTATGGCTACACCTTC. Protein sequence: CASSQAIQGLGGYGYTF.

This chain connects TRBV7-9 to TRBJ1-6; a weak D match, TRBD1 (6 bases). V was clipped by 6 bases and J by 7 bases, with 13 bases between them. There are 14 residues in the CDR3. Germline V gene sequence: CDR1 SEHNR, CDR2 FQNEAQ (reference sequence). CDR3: CASRDGQKNSPLHF. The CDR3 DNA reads TGTGCCAGCAGGGACGGACAGAAAAATTCACCCCTCCACTTT.

The CDR3 is CASSPRASVYEQYF. In nucleotides, the CDR3 is TGTGCCAGCAGTCCTCGGGCTAGCGTCTACGAGCAGTACTTC. J is TRBJ2-7 and V is TRBV28; a possible D gene is TRBD2 (6 bases). Trimming removed 5 bases from V and 3 bases from J, with 14 bases in between. Germline V gene data show CDR1 as MDHEN and CDR2 as SYDVKM. The CDR3 has 14 amino acids.